Listed below are T cell receptor beta chains from one sample, sequenced in a study of blood T cells in healthy people across ages. TCRdb reanalysed the 5' RACE reads using MiXCR and keeps one entry per CDR3 protein. The sample shows approximately 780,000 distinct CDR3 sequences, approximately 24% of them seen only once. These same data were also listed under a study on T cells of mothers and their children.

What was sequenced was blood. These TCRs come from a boy aged 5-17 years in good health. Both conserved end residues are part of each CDR3. Fields, in order: J gene, V gene, D gene, clone size, CDR3 protein, CDR3 DNA. D genes are given only for firm matches. Size tells how often a clone was seen (once, few, many) or the class of an expanded clone, and some rows leave it out.

J: TRBJ1-5
V: TRBV20-1
D: .
size: .
CDR3: CSASGVPNQPQHF
DNA: TGCAGTGCTAGCGGGGTCCCCAATCAGCCCCAGCATTTT

J: TRBJ2-2
V: TRBV20-1
D: .
size: .
CDR3: CSARGDNMVANTGELFF
DNA: TGCAGTGCTAGGGGGGACAACATGGTCGCGAACACCGGGGAGCTGTTTTTT

J: TRBJ1-4
V: TRBV7-9
D: .
size: few
CDR3: CASSRRANDEKLFF
DNA: TGTGCCAGCAGCCGGAGGGCGAATGATGAAAAACTGTTTTTT

J: TRBJ1-1
V: TRBV20-1
D: TRBD1
size: .
CDR3: CSASRQGHTEAFF
DNA: TGCAGTGCTAGTCGACAGGGCCACACTGAAGCTTTCTTT

J: TRBJ1-2
V: TRBV25-1
D: TRBD1
size: .
CDR3: CASRAGTGDGYTF
DNA: TGTGCCAGCCGAGCCGGGACAGGGGACGGCTACACCTTC

J: TRBJ1-4
V: TRBV4-2
D: .
size: .
CDR3: CASSQNPWTRRDEKLFF
DNA: TGTGCCAGCAGCCAAAATCCATGGACAAGGAGGGATGAAAAACTGTTTTTT

J: TRBJ2-7
V: TRBV5-1
D: .
size: few
CDR3: CASRVGDYEQYF
DNA: TGCGCCAGCAGGGTGGGGGACTACGAGCAGTACTTC

J: TRBJ1-3
V: TRBV12-3/TRBV12-4
D: .
size: many
CDR3: CAGSYSRNTIYF
DNA: TGTGCCGGTTCTTACAGTAGGAACACCATATATTTT

J: TRBJ2-7
V: TRBV29-1
D: TRBD2
size: few
CDR3: CSVVRGGRAYEQYF
DNA: TGCAGCGTTGTACGGGGGGGTAGGGCCTACGAGCAGTACTTC

J: TRBJ1-5
V: TRBV19
D: .
size: .
CDR3: CASRPRVSGNQPQHF
DNA: TGTGCCAGTAGACCTAGGGTTTCGGGCAATCAGCCCCAGCATTTT

J: TRBJ1-6
V: TRBV28
D: .
size: .
CDR3: CASSFLNIRRRVGDSPLHF
DNA: TGTGCCAGCAGTTTCCTCAATATACGGAGGAGGGTTGGAGATTCACCCCTCCACTTT

J: TRBJ1-1
V: TRBV28
D: TRBD1
size: .
CDR3: CASRHGQGNTEAFF
DNA: TGTGCCAGCAGGCACGGACAGGGGAACACTGAAGCTTTCTTT

J: TRBJ2-1
V: TRBV12-3/TRBV12-4
D: TRBD1
size: few
CDR3: CASSIRQGVPYNEQFF
DNA: TGTGCCAGCAGTATTAGACAGGGGGTCCCCTACAATGAGCAGTTCTTC

J: TRBJ2-3
V: TRBV7-7
D: .
size: few
CDR3: CASSLGDTGTDTQYF
DNA: TGTGCTAGCAGCTTAGGGGACACCGGCACAGATACGCAGTATTTT

J: TRBJ1-2
V: TRBV18
D: .
size: .
CDR3: CASSPRQNSYGYTF
DNA: TGTGCCAGCTCACCAAGGCAGAACAGTTATGGCTACACCTTC

J: TRBJ2-6
V: TRBV3-1
D: .
size: .
CDR3: CASSQDGRGGANVLTF
DNA: TGTGCCAGCAGCCAAGATGGGCGAGGTGGGGCCAACGTCCTGACTTTC

J: TRBJ2-4
V: TRBV4-2
D: .
size: few
CDR3: CASSQLLRGYDKNIQYF
DNA: TGTGCCAGCAGCCAATTACTAAGGGGTTACGACAAAAACATTCAGTACTTC

J: TRBJ1-6
V: TRBV28
D: .
size: .
CDR3: CASSLERGNSPLHF
DNA: TGTGCCAGCAGTTTAGAGAGGGGAAATTCACCCCTCCACTTT

J: TRBJ2-2
V: TRBV5-5
D: .
size: .
CDR3: CASSLDFDTGELFF
DNA: TGTGCCAGCAGCTTGGATTTCGACACCGGGGAGCTGTTTTTT

J: TRBJ1-1
V: TRBV2
D: .
size: .
CDR3: CASRPENTEAFF
DNA: TGTGCCAGCAGGCCAGAGAACACTGAAGCTTTCTTT

J: TRBJ2-7
V: TRBV10-3
D: TRBD1
size: few
CDR3: CAISPTGGDEQYF
DNA: TGTGCCATCAGTCCGACAGGGGGTGACGAGCAGTACTTC

J: TRBJ2-4
V: TRBV4-1
D: TRBD1
size: .
CDR3: CASSQTGQILAKNIQYF
DNA: TGCGCCAGCAGCCAAACGGGACAGATCCTAGCCAAAAACATTCAGTACTTC

J: TRBJ2-5
V: TRBV7-2
D: TRBD2
size: few
CDR3: CASSSPELAGRETQYF
DNA: TGTGCCAGCAGCTCCCCGGAGTTAGCGGGGAGGGAGACCCAGTACTTC

J: TRBJ2-5
V: TRBV30
D: TRBD1
size: few
CDR3: CAWSVVGQGEETQYF
DNA: TGTGCCTGGAGTGTAGTGGGACAGGGGGAAGAGACCCAGTACTTC

J: TRBJ1-5
V: TRBV5-6
D: .
size: .
CDR3: CASSSRVNQPQHF
DNA: TGTGCCAGCAGCTCCAGGGTCAATCAGCCCCAGCATTTT

J: TRBJ1-1
V: TRBV2
D: .
size: .
CDR3: CASSPLGRLGQENTEAFF
DNA: TGTGCCAGCAGTCCGCTCGGCCGACTGGGGCAGGAGAACACTGAAGCTTTCTTT

J: TRBJ2-5
V: TRBV20-1
D: TRBD2
size: .
CDR3: CSARDLAGGPGETQYF
DNA: TGCAGTGCTAGGGATTTAGCGGGGGGGCCTGGAGAGACCCAGTACTTC

J: TRBJ2-7
V: TRBV7-9
D: .
size: .
CDR3: CASSSGQFPYEQYF
DNA: TGTGCCAGCAGCTCCGGACAGTTTCCCTACGAGCAGTACTTC

J: TRBJ2-7
V: TRBV30
D: .
size: .
CDR3: CAWSTPGVEQYF
DNA: TGTGCCTGGAGTACCCCAGGGGTCGAGCAGTACTTC

J: TRBJ2-1
V: TRBV5-1
D: .
size: .
CDR3: CASSLSGQEFYNEQFF
DNA: TGCGCCAGCAGCTTGTCCGGCCAGGAATTCTACAATGAGCAGTTCTTC

J: TRBJ2-7
V: TRBV11-2
D: .
size: few
CDR3: CASSPRREQYF
DNA: TGTGCCAGCAGCCCACGACGAGAGCAGTACTTC

J: TRBJ2-2
V: TRBV7-3
D: .
size: few
CDR3: CASSFQGIETGELFF
DNA: TGTGCCAGCAGCTTTCAGGGGATAGAGACCGGGGAGCTGTTTTTT

J: TRBJ2-3
V: TRBV29-1
D: TRBD1
size: many
CDR3: CSVEDLRDRGADTQYF
DNA: TGCAGCGTTGAAGATCTCCGGGACAGGGGAGCAGATACGCAGTATTTT

J: TRBJ2-1
V: TRBV20-1
D: .
size: .
CDR3: CSATGRQVLDEQFF
DNA: TGCAGTGCTACAGGTCGACAGGTTTTGGATGAGCAGTTCTTC

J: TRBJ2-7
V: TRBV20-1
D: TRBD2
size: .
CDR3: CSARDGRLAGSYEQYF
DNA: TGCAGTGCTAGAGATGGTCGCCTAGCGGGTTCCTACGAGCAGTACTTC

J: TRBJ2-1
V: TRBV20-1
D: TRBD2
size: many
CDR3: CSARGLARTINDEQFF
DNA: TGCAGTGCTAGGGGACTAGCGCGGACTATAAATGATGAGCAGTTCTTC

J: TRBJ1-1
V: TRBV20-1
D: .
size: .
CDR3: CSARVGAPMNTEAFF
DNA: TGCAGTGCTAGAGTTGGGGCGCCAATGAACACTGAAGCTTTCTTT

J: TRBJ2-3
V: TRBV20-1
D: .
size: few
CDR3: CSARGSTQYF
DNA: TGCAGTGCTAGAGGGAGTACGCAGTATTTT

J: TRBJ1-6
V: TRBV20-1
D: .
size: .
CDR3: CSARDIGTSSYNSPLHF
DNA: TGCAGTGCTAGAGATATAGGAACTAGCTCCTATAATTCACCCCTCCACTTT

J: TRBJ1-6
V: TRBV28
D: .
size: few
CDR3: CASSLKWGSPLHF
DNA: TGTGCCAGCAGTCTAAAGTGGGGTTCACCCCTCCACTTT

J: TRBJ2-1
V: TRBV29-1
D: .
size: .
CDR3: CSVGWSGYNEQFF
DNA: TGCAGCGTTGGCTGGAGTGGATACAATGAGCAGTTCTTC

J: TRBJ1-1
V: TRBV27
D: TRBD1
size: .
CDR3: CASSNRGGTEAFF
DNA: TGTGCCAGCAGCAACAGGGGTGGCACTGAAGCTTTCTTT